Listed below are T cell receptor beta chains from one sample, sequenced in a study of shared clonotypes between healthy human individuals. Assay: immunoSEQ multiplex PCR; the TCRdb copy retains only in-frame clones and omits some. Of more than 500,000 clones listed, 90% to 96% were seen once; the top ten hold approximately 0.06%. Material: naive CD4+ T cells sorted from blood. The receptors here all came from a woman aged 25 to 39 in good health. Both conserved end residues are part of each CDR3. The D gene is left open where the match is weak. Expanded clones get a size class; other rows say once, few or many, or leave the size out.

.	TRBV6-6	15	.	TRBJ2-2	CATVTNGWGTGELFF	TGTGCCACCGTCACGAACGGCTGGGGCACCGGGGAGCTGTTTTTT
.	TRBV27	15	.	TRBJ2-6	CATTAIAPGANVLTF	TGTGCCACCACAGCTATTGCTCCTGGGGCCAACGTCCTGACTTTC
.	TRBV4-1	15	.	TRBJ2-1	CASSRLGSSYNEQFF	TGCGCCAGCAGCCGACTAGGTTCCTCCTACAATGAGCAGTTCTTC
once	TRBV19	15	TRBD1	TRBJ2-7	CASSGGGTGAYEQYF	TGTGCCAGTAGTGGTGGCGGGACAGGGGCCTACGAGCAGTACTTC
.	TRBV27	15	.	TRBJ2-2	CASRGTRLSTGELFF	TGTGCCAGCAGAGGTACAAGACTGTCCACCGGGGAGCTGTTTTTT
.	TRBV7-2	12	.	TRBJ2-2	CASSRPGGELFF	TGTGCCAGCAGCCGGCCGGGCGGGGAGCTGTTTTTT
.	TRBV27	14	TRBD2	TRBJ2-2	CASSWLAGAGELFF	TGTGCCAGCAGTTGGCTAGCGGGAGCCGGGGAGCTGTTTTTT
.	TRBV7-9	13	.	TRBJ1-2	CASSPATGRGYTF	TGTGCCAGCAGCCCGGCGACAGGTCGTGGCTACACCTTC
.	TRBV6-5	14	.	TRBJ2-7	CASRSLSYSYEQYF	TGTGCCAGCAGATCCCTTAGTTATTCCTACGAGCAGTACTTC
.	TRBV2	18	TRBD1	TRBJ2-6	CASSLLRQGEAGANVLTF	TGTGCCAGCAGCCTACTCAGACAGGGAGAAGCTGGGGCCAACGTCCTGACTTTC
.	TRBV4-1	13	.	TRBJ2-4	CASKSGIENIQYF	TGCGCCAGCAAGTCGGGGATCGAAAACATTCAGTACTTC
.	TRBV6-5	16	.	TRBJ1-2	CASSYWDGGANYGYTF	TGTGCCAGCAGTTACTGGGACGGGGGAGCTAACTATGGCTACACCTTC
.	TRBV30	13	.	TRBJ2-1	CAWRESFGNEQFF	TGTGCCTGGAGGGAGTCCTTTGGTAATGAGCAGTTCTTC
.	TRBV5-1	17	TRBD2	TRBJ2-3	CASSFRLAVFSTDTQYF	TGCGCCAGCAGCTTCCGACTAGCGGTATTTAGCACAGATACGCAGTATTTT
.	TRBV18	13	.	TRBJ1-4	CASREATNEKLFF	TGTGCCAGCCGGGAAGCAACTAATGAAAAACTGTTTTTT
.	TRBV5-1	14	.	TRBJ2-3	CASSLAQRTDTQYF	TGCGCCAGCAGCTTGGCACAGCGCACAGATACGCAGTATTTT